This TCR beta chain was observed in a study of OX40 agonist ivuxolimab in advanced cancers. Study-level results: CD8+ T cells averaged more expanded clones than CD4+.

Comments on this clone: Its matching antigen is unknown.

This CDR3 is built from 16 residues. The germline V gene has CDR1 SNHLY and CDR2 FYNNEI. J gave up 2 bases and V 2 bases, and 6 bases lay outside the gene matches. Sequenced by immunoSEQ multiplex PCR; TCRdb stores in-frame clones only, minus some. The repertoire has about 49,000 clones, roughly three quarters of them found once; the top ten carry 2% to 2.5%. This TCR came from an adult with an advanced solid tumor such as melanoma, head and neck, liver or kidney cancer. The chain combines TRBV2 with TRBJ2-1; 7 bases are a match to TRBD2. The sample consisted of CD4+ or CD8+ T cells sorted from blood, taken in a trial of the OX40 agonist ivuxolimab. The CDR3 spells CASSEMGGVPYNEQFF. The CDR3 region has the DNA TGTGCCAGCAGTGAAATGGGGGGGGTGCCCTACAATGAGCAGTTCTTC.